This T cell receptor (beta chain) was captured by sequencing in a study of T cell responses to AZD1222 COVID-19 vaccine. Across the study: The analysis combined second doses at about 4 or about 12 weeks.

Unmatched junction bases numbered 11, after V lost 7 bases and J lost 8 bases. Germline loops: CDR1 MNHEY, CDR2 SMNVEV (reference sequence). CDR3 length: 14 amino acids. General observations from the study: Nearly half of unique spike-specific TCRs reportedly avoided B.1.351 and B.1.1.7 mutated regions. Along spike, vaccine-associated CD4 TCRs were found throughout, with dominance at 160-218 and 743-854. Baseline seropositives among AZD1222 recipients totaled only 5 to 7.

To note about this clone: What it binds is not known.

The protocol was immunoSEQ multiplex PCR, while the TCRdb copy is restricted to in-frame clones and leaves out a portion. The data show 150,000 to 200,000 clones, 88% seen once. The starting material was peripheral blood, obtained on day 0 of AZD1222 vaccination. The chain carries TRBV27 and TRBJ1-2, with 9 bases identical to TRBD1. The receptor comes from an adult in good health. CDR3 DNA: TGTGCCAGCACCCCGGACAGGGGACGACGAGGCTACACCTTC. Its translation: CASTPDRGRRGYTF.